These 32 T cell receptor beta chains were all obtained from the same sample, sequenced in a study of T cell changes during pregnancy in multiple sclerosis. TCRdb keeps only in-frame clones here, not all; method: immunoSEQ multiplex PCR. Here the sample spans some 37,000 clones, about 93% being singletons. The material was CD4+ T cells from peripheral blood mononuclear cells, obtained after pregnancy. The receptors here all came from a female donor in good health, enrolled as a control in a pregnancy study.

The chain is built from TRBV5-4 and TRBJ2-5; possible D gene TRBD2, 6 bases. The CDR3 has 15 residues. Trimming shortened V by 4 bases and J by 0 bases, and 13 bases separated the two germline ends. Germline V CDR1 and CDR2: SGHNT, YYREEE (reference sequence). This CDR3 is CASSGRREYQETQYF. CDR3 in DNA: TGTGCCAGCAGCGGGCGCCGGGAGTACCAAGAGACCCAGTACTTC.

The chain has TRBV19 and TRBJ1-4; D gene unclear. CDR3 size: 15 residues. Trimming pared 6 bases from V and 8 bases from J, leaving 19 bases between. Looked up from germline, CDR1 is LNHDA and CDR2 is SQIVND (reference sequence). In DNA, the CDR3 is TGTGCCAGTAGCGCCCGACCGACACTGGCCGAAAAACTGTTTTTT. Amino acids: CASSARPTLAEKLFF. Full variable domain (missing parts from reference TRBV19 and TRBJ1-4): DGGITQSPKYLFRKEGQNVTLSCEQNLNHDAMYWYRQDPGQGLRLIYYSQIVNDFQKGDIAEGYSVSREKKESFPLTVTSAQKNPTAFYLCASSARPTLAEKLFFGSGTQLSVL.

The genes are TRBV5-1 and TRBJ2-5; the match to TRBD2 covers 13 bases. The J call is in doubt because the DNA end fits TRBJ2-7 better. This CDR3 region has 16 residues. Germline V CDR1 and CDR2: SGHRS, YFSETQ. DNA for the CDR3: TGCGCCAGCGGGGCGGGACTAGCGGGACCATCCTACGAGCAGTACTTC. Its protein is CASGAGLAGPSYEQYF.

V is TRBV10-3 and J is TRBJ2-3; D unclear. The V gene lost 3 bases and the J gene lost 1 base, with 5 bases spanning the gap. Germline-derived CDR1 and CDR2 are ENHRY and SYGVKD. The CDR3 contains 13 residues. The DNA for the CDR3 is TGTGCCATCAGTGAACCGGGCACAGATACGCAGTATTTT. Translating gives CAISEPGTDTQYF.

The V gene is TRBV7-2, the J gene TRBJ2-1; TRBD2 agrees at 9 bases. Germline CDR1 reads SGHTA; CDR2 reads FQGNSA. The CDR3 is 15 residues long. With 5 bases clipped from V and 4 bases from J, the junction kept 6 bases outside the gene matches. CDR3 in amino acids: CASSPTAGGYNEQFF. For the CDR3, the DNA is TGTGCCAGCAGCCCTACAGCGGGGGGATACAATGAGCAGTTCTTC.

This clone has a single count. The chain joins TRBV7-6 to TRBJ2-3, with 14 bases aligning to TRBD2. V gave up 7 bases and J gave up 3 bases; unmatched junction bases: 9. The CDR3 consists of 17 residues. The germline gives CDR1 SGHVS, CDR2 FNYEAQ. The CDR3 DNA sequence: TGTGCCAGCAACCTTGGGGGACTAGCGGGGGCGACAGATACGCAGTATTTT. Protein sequence: CASNLGGLAGATDTQYF. Looking up the rest from reference TRBV7-6 and TRBJ2-3 gives the full variable domain: GAGVSQSPRYKVTKRGQDVALRCDPISGHVSLYWYRQALGQGPEFLTYFNYEAQQDKSGLPNDRFSAERPEGSISTLTIQRTEQRDSAMYRCASNLGGLAGATDTQYFGPGTRLTVL.

This rearrangement joins TRBV12-5 to TRBJ2-5, with TRBD1 as a possible D gene (6 bases). CDR3 length equals 14 residues. Trimming took off 7 bases at V and 6 bases at J, with 18 bases between the two ends. CDR1 LGHNT and CDR2 FRNRAP come from the germline V gene. CDR3 DNA: TGTGCTAGTGCCACTAGTGGGGGCGCGAAGACCCAGTACTTC. Translating it yields CASATSGGAKTQYF.

This sequence joins TRBV14 and TRBJ2-7; tentatively, D is TRBD2 (5 bases). V shed 0 bases and J shed 6 bases, with 15 bases lying between them. The CDR3 runs 15 residues. Germline V gene lookup returns CDR1 SGHDN and CDR2 FVKESK. The CDR3 loop is CASSQDGLPGSEQYF. CDR3 coding DNA: TGTGCCAGCAGCCAAGACGGACTCCCTGGGTCCGAGCAGTACTTC.

The rearrangement uses TRBV11-2 and TRBJ2-1; D not resolved. The V and J ends lost 0 bases and 6 bases respectively, with 6 bases between them. There are 13 residues in the CDR3. Germline loops: CDR1 SGHAT, CDR2 FQNNGV. The CDR3, as DNA: TGTGCCAGCAGCTTAGACCTTCTCAATGAGCAGTTCTTC. It yields the protein CASSLDLLNEQFF.

V usage is TRBV5-6 and J usage is TRBJ1-6, with D possibly matching TRBD1 (5 bases). V lost 3 bases, J lost 1 base, and 8 bases lay in between. Germline V gene data show CDR1 as SGHDT and CDR2 as YYEEEE. The CDR3 sequence is 15 residues long. The CDR3 sequence is CASSWGGSYNSPLHF. The DNA for the CDR3 is TGTGCCAGCAGCTGGGGGGGGTCCTATAATTCACCCCTCCACTTT. Filled out from reference TRBV5-6 and TRBJ1-6, the complete variable domain reads DAGVTQSPTHLIKTRGQQVTLRCSPKSGHDTVSWYQQALGQGPQFIFQYYEEEERQRGNFPDRFSGHQFPNYSSELNVNALLLGDSALYLCASSWGGSYNSPLHFGNGTRLTVT.

This chain connects TRBV6-5 to TRBJ1-2; no definite D call. This CDR3 contains 11 residues. The V gene lost 5 bases and the J gene lost 9 bases, with 10 bases spanning the gap. Germline CDR1 MNHEY, CDR2 SVGAGI. CDR3 sequence reads: CASSAGSRYTF. The CDR3 DNA reads as TGTGCCAGCAGTGCCGGGTCCCGCTACACCTTC.

This clone appeared a single time. The rearrangement joins TRBV9 to TRBJ2-5; D might be TRBD1 (5 bases). Per germline, CDR1 SGDLS and CDR2 YYNGEE. The CDR3 runs to 13 residues. The V and J ends lost 2 bases and 1 base respectively, with 6 bases between them. In DNA, the CDR3 is TGTGCCAGCAGCGTGGACACCCAAGAGACCCAGTACTTC. Protein sequence: CASSVDTQETQYF.

J is TRBJ2-7 and V is TRBV9; TRBD2 matches at 11 bases. The germline V gene encodes CDR1 SGDLS and CDR2 YYNGEE. The V and J ends lost 3 bases and 4 bases, in that order; junction bases with no gene match: 9. The CDR3 contains 16 residues. The CDR3 DNA follows: TGTGCCAGCAGCGCCGGAGCTAGCGGGGGGCCATACGAGCAGTACTTC. Translated: CASSAGASGGPYEQYF.

The gene calls are TRBV10-3 and TRBJ1-1; TRBD1 might be the D (6 bases). This CDR3 spans 14 amino acids. V lost 10 bases and J lost 1, with 16 bases in between. Germline lookup yields CDR1 ENHRY and CDR2 SYGVKD. CDR3 sequence reads: CATLQGLGNTEAFF. The DNA of the CDR3 is TGTGCCACGCTACAGGGATTGGGGAACACTGAAGCTTTCTTT.

This sequence joins TRBV19 and TRBJ2-2; D might be TRBD2 (5 bases). CDR1 LNHDA and CDR2 SQIVND come from the germline V gene (reference sequence). V was shortened by 1 base and J by 4 bases, with 13 bases between the two germline ends. The CDR3 consists of 16 residues. The CDR3 protein is CASSIGWTDTTGELFF. Written as DNA, the CDR3 is TGTGCCAGTAGTATAGGATGGACTGATACCACCGGGGAGCTGTTTTTT.

This chain uses TRBV5-1 with TRBJ2-6, with D possibly being TRBD1 (7 bases). Germline CDR1 SGHRS, CDR2 YFSETQ. This CDR3 comprises 15 residues. Trimming removed 5 bases from V and 4 bases from J, with 13 bases in between. The CDR3 loop is CASRSGGMGANVLTF. The CDR3 DNA is TGCGCCAGCAGATCAGGGGGGATGGGGGCCAACGTCCTGACTTTC.

This chain connects TRBV18 to TRBJ1-5, with TRBD1 matching 9 bases. Germline-derived CDR1 and CDR2 are KGHSH and LQKENI. Losses at the gene ends were 2 bases for V and 0 bases for J; bases not matched to a gene: 5. The CDR3 runs to 17 residues. The CDR3 nucleotides read TGTGCCAGCTCACCAACAGGGGGCCTCAATAGCAATCAGCCCCAGCATTTT. Translation: CASSPTGGLNSNQPQHF.

The J gene is TRBJ1-2, the V gene TRBV7-2, with 10 nucleotides matching TRBD1. Germline values: CDR1 SGHTA, CDR2 FQGNSA. V was pared by 5 bases and J by 3 bases, with 6 bases of the junction left unmatched. The CDR3 extends over 15 amino acids. DNA for the CDR3: TGTGCCAGCAGCCAAGGACAGGGGGTCTACTATGGCTACACCTTC. Residues: CASSQGQGVYYGYTF. The full variable domain, its missing parts supplied by reference TRBV7-2 and TRBJ1-2, is GAGVSQSPSNKVTEKGKDVELRCDPISGHTALYWYRQSLGQGLEFLIYFQGNSAPDKSGLPSDRFSAERTGGSVSTLTIQRTQQEDSAVYLCASSQGQGVYYGYTFGSGTRLTVV.

The V call is TRBV7-2, the J call TRBJ2-7; 7 bases are a match to TRBD2. The CDR3 is 18 amino acids. The germline CDR1 and CDR2 sequences are SGHTA and FQGNSA. V lost 0 bases and J lost 6; bases outside the gene matches: 17. The CDR3 nucleotides are TGTGCCAGCAGCTTAGCGGAAGGCGGGGGAGGGGTGAGGGCCGAGCAGTACTTC. It translates to CASSLAEGGGGVRAEQYF.

The chain joins TRBV7-2 to TRBJ1-5; possible D gene TRBD1, 6 bases. Germline V gene sequence: CDR1 SGHTA, CDR2 FQGNSA. The CDR3 has 14 residues. Trimming shortened V by 5 bases and J by 7 bases, and 15 bases separated the two germline ends. Here the CDR3 DNA reads TGTGCCAGCAGCCCCGTAGGGGGAGGGCAGCCCCAGCATTTT. Protein product: CASSPVGGGQPQHF. Using reference TRBV7-2 and TRBJ1-5 for the parts outside the CDR3, the full variable domain is GAGVSQSPSNKVTEKGKDVELRCDPISGHTALYWYRQSLGQGLEFLIYFQGNSAPDKSGLPSDRFSAERTGGSVSTLTIQRTQQEDSAVYLCASSPVGGGQPQHFGDGTRLSIL.

The chain links TRBV5-4 to TRBJ2-1, with D hard to call. The germline V and J ends were trimmed by 5 bases and 0 bases, with 9 bases remaining between them. The germline V gene has CDR1 SGHNT and CDR2 YYREEE (reference sequence). This CDR3 is 14 amino acids long. This CDR3 reads CASRTSSSYNEQFF. As DNA, the CDR3 is TGTGCCAGCAGGACTTCGAGCTCCTACAATGAGCAGTTCTTC. The full variable domain, with the rest looked up from reference TRBV5-4 and TRBJ2-1, is ETGVTQSPTHLIKTRGQQVTLRCSSQSGHNTVSWYQQALGQGPQFIFQYYREEENGRGNFPPRFSGLQFPNYSSELNVNALELDDSALYLCASRTSSSYNEQFFGPGTRLTVL.

This rearrangement joins TRBV11-2 to TRBJ2-1, with 7 nucleotides matching TRBD2. Unmatched junction bases numbered 7, after V lost 6 bases and J lost 5 bases. Germline loops: CDR1 SGHAT, CDR2 FQNNGV. The CDR3 contains 14 residues. The CDR3 DNA follows: TGTGCCAGCAGTCTAACTAGCGCAGACAATGAGCAGTTCTTC. Protein: CASSLTSADNEQFF.

The genes are TRBV7-9 and TRBJ2-1; 13 nucleotides match TRBD2. This CDR3 has 16 amino acids. Germline V gives CDR1 SEHNR, CDR2 FQNEAQ (reference sequence). J lost 7 bases, V lost 5 bases, and 8 bases had no gene match. This CDR3 is CASSPPGLAGRNEQFF. CDR3 in DNA: TGTGCCAGCAGCCCACCGGGACTAGCGGGAAGGAATGAGCAGTTCTTC.

The chain employs TRBV5-1 and TRBJ2-1; 7 bases line up with TRBD2. Germline lookup yields CDR1 SGHRS and CDR2 YFSETQ. Losses at the gene ends were 4 bases for V and 0 bases for J; bases not matched to a gene: 10. The CDR3 spans 17 residues. The CDR3 DNA reads TGCGCCAGCAGCCAAACCCTAGCGGTGAGCTCCTACAATGAGCAGTTCTTC. Translation: CASSQTLAVSSYNEQFF. The variable domain in full, with the rest retrieved from reference TRBV5-1 and TRBJ2-1, is KAGVTQTPRYLIKTRGQQVTLSCSPISGHRSVSWYQQTPGQGLQFLFEYFSETQRNKGNFPGRFSGRQFSNSRSEMNVSTLELGDSALYLCASSQTLAVSSYNEQFFGPGTRLTVL.

In this sample, this clone turned up a few times. The V and J genes are TRBV6-1 and TRBJ1-1, with a possible D match to TRBD1 (6 bases). There are 14 residues in the CDR3. Trimming pared 6 bases from V and 3 bases from J, leaving 14 bases between. Per the germline V gene, CDR1 is MNHNS and CDR2 is SASEGT. In DNA, the CDR3 is TGTGCCAGCAGCAACAGGGTGGGACACACTGAAGCTTTCTTT. Translated: CASSNRVGHTEAFF.

The genes are TRBV7-9 and TRBJ2-1; 8 nucleotides agree with TRBD1. CDR3 length equals 14 residues. In germline, CDR1 is SEHNR, CDR2 FQNEAQ (reference sequence). V was clipped by 5 bases and J by 6 bases; unmatched bases: 6. Here the CDR3 DNA reads TGTGCCAGCAGCCGGCGGACAGGGAGCAATGAGCAGTTCTTC. Its protein product is CASSRRTGSNEQFF.

This chain connects TRBV10-3 to TRBJ2-2; the match to TRBD2 covers 12 bases. Germline V gene data show CDR1 as ENHRY and CDR2 as SYGVKD. The length of the CDR3 is 14 residues. Losses at the gene ends were 9 bases for V and 4 bases for J; bases not matched to a gene: 3. The CDR3 reads CAIGLAGPTGELFF. The CDR3 DNA is TGTGCCATTGGACTAGCGGGACCCACCGGGGAGCTGTTTTTT.

This chain uses TRBV7-2 with TRBJ2-7; maybe TRBD2 (5 bases). Trimming took 2 bases from V and 6 from J, leaving 14 bases between them. Germline assignment: CDR1 SGHTA and CDR2 FQGNSA. This CDR3 spans 14 amino acids. CDR3 bases: TGTGCCAGCAGCTTAAACGGGGTAATGGGCGAGCAGTACTTC. Its translation: CASSLNGVMGEQYF.

This chain connects TRBV5-1 to TRBJ2-1; D gene uncertain. V lost 1 base and J 5 bases, leaving 13 bases between the germline ends. The CDR3 is 15 residues long. Per the germline V gene, CDR1 is SGHRS and CDR2 is YFSETQ. CDR3 loop: CASSLQLGPDNEQFF. CDR3 nucleotides: TGCGCCAGCAGCTTGCAGCTGGGCCCCGACAATGAGCAGTTCTTC. The complete variable domain, with remaining parts taken from reference TRBV5-1 and TRBJ2-1, reads KAGVTQTPRYLIKTRGQQVTLSCSPISGHRSVSWYQQTPGQGLQFLFEYFSETQRNKGNFPGRFSGRQFSNSRSEMNVSTLELGDSALYLCASSLQLGPDNEQFFGPGTRLTVL.

This rearrangement joins TRBV19 to TRBJ1-1; D may be TRBD1 (5 bases). Trimming cost V 2 bases and J 1 base, with 8 bases left between them. Germline assignment: CDR1 LNHDA and CDR2 SQIVND (reference sequence). This CDR3 contains 14 residues. The CDR3 reads CASSIRGSNTEAFF. The CDR3 DNA reads TGTGCCAGTAGTATACGGGGGTCGAACACTGAAGCTTTCTTT.

V is TRBV19 and J is TRBJ1-1; weak D call: TRBD1 (6 bases). This CDR3 comprises 17 residues. Trimming stripped 0 bases from V and 0 bases from J, with 14 bases between. The germline V gene encodes CDR1 LNHDA and CDR2 SQIVND (reference sequence). As DNA, the CDR3 is TGTGCCAGTAGTATAGATCTGGGACAATTACTGAACACTGAAGCTTTCTTT. Translated, it gives CASSIDLGQLLNTEAFF.

V is TRBV4-3 and J is TRBJ1-2; 7 nucleotides line up with TRBD1. V trimming: 1 base; J trimming: 2 bases; junction bases outside the gene matches: 7. The CDR3 sequence is 16 residues long. Germline V gene data show CDR1 as LGHNA and CDR2 as YSLEER. CDR3 sequence reads: CASSQGPDRENYGYTF. CDR3 nucleotide sequence: TGCGCCAGCAGCCAAGGGCCCGACAGGGAGAACTATGGCTACACCTTC.